Listed here are 29 T cell receptor beta chains from one sample, sequenced in a study of human T cells and chemical hapten exposure. TCRdb re-called the RACE reads with MiXCR, one entry per CDR3 protein. This sample carries about 99,000 distinct CDR3 sequences, around 12% of them seen once, and the ten largest clones take 2.1%. The time point: patch test 1, 2 weeks after DPC sensitization. As to treatment: therapeutic diphenylcyclopropenone sensitization with weekly scalp DPC. The sample in question was whole blood, obtained in connection with sensitization to the hapten diphenylcyclopropenone (DPC). The receptors were gathered from a middle-aged woman with alopecia areata. Some clones in this sample may be carry-over from other donors' samples.

This clonotype was seen many times. This chain joins TRBV29-1 and TRBJ1-2; 12 nucleotides agree with TRBD1. CDR1 is SQVTM, CDR2 ANQGSEA, per germline. J lost 14 bases, V lost 6 bases, and 13 bases had no gene match. The CDR3 consists of 13 residues. The CDR3 nucleotides are TGCAGCGTCGAGCCGCCGGGACAGGGGGCACGAACCTTC. Translating gives CSVEPPGQGARTF.

This clonotype was found a few times. The rearrangement joins TRBV6-1 to TRBJ2-2; TRBD1 aligns across 7 bases. V was clipped by 6 bases and J by 4 bases; unmatched bases: 8. The CDR3 loop spans 15 amino acids. The germline V gene has CDR1 MNHNS and CDR2 SASEGT. CDR3 coding DNA: TGTGCCAGCAGCTTAAGACAGGGATCCACCGGGGAGCTGTTTTTT. It translates to CASSLRQGSTGELFF.

This clonotype showed up just a few times. The genes are TRBV19 and TRBJ2-6; D tentatively fits TRBD1 or TRBD2 (5 bases each). The CDR3 length is 19 residues. V was clipped by 4 bases and J by 4 bases, with 23 bases between them. Germline loops: CDR1 LNHDA, CDR2 SQIVND (reference sequence). The CDR3 sequence: CASSTRRTSVSQGANVLTF. The CDR3 nucleotides read TGTGCCAGTAGTACAAGGAGGACAAGTGTTAGCCAAGGGGCCAACGTCCTGACTTTC.

This chain joins TRBV28 and TRBJ2-1; no clear D gene. The CDR3 is 11 amino acids. V lost 4 bases and J 8 bases, leaving 6 bases between the germline ends. Per germline, CDR1 MDHEN and CDR2 SYDVKM. DNA for the CDR3: TGTGCCAGCAGTTACGGGTATGAGCAGTTCTTC. Residues: CASSYGYEQFF.

The chain has TRBV12-3 or TRBV12-4 and TRBJ2-3; no clear D. The CDR3 runs to 12 residues. V shed 6 bases and J shed 2 bases, with 6 bases lying between them. CDR3 sequence: CASRPITDTQYF. The CDR3, as DNA: TGTGCCAGCAGACCCATCACAGATACGCAGTATTTT.

Ten or more counts support this clonotype. CDR3 coding DNA: TGTGCCAGCAGTCCCGTTGGGAATCAGCCCCAGCATTTT. Translation gives CASSPVGNQPQHF. This sequence joins TRBV28 and TRBJ1-5, with D unclear. Trimming removed 5 bases at V and 4 bases at J, with 9 bases between. This CDR3 is built from 13 residues. The germline CDR1 and CDR2 sequences are MDHEN and SYDVKM.

This chain joins TRBV12-3 or TRBV12-4 and TRBJ1-5; D is perhaps TRBD1 (6 bases). The V gene lost 5 bases and the J gene lost 5 bases, with 13 bases spanning the gap. The CDR3 covers 14 residues. CDR3 region: CASSPEDRDQPQHF. The DNA of the CDR3 is TGTGCCAGCAGTCCAGAGGACAGAGATCAGCCCCAGCATTTT.

This clonotype turned up a few times. The V call is TRBV3-1, the J call TRBJ2-7; a possible D gene is TRBD1 (6 bases). The V gene lost 1 base and the J gene lost 6 bases, with 13 bases spanning the gap. The germline V gene has CDR1 LGHDT and CDR2 YNNKEL (reference sequence). CDR3 size: 14 residues. The CDR3 nucleotides read TGTGCCAGCAGCCAAGCGTGGATAGGGGGCGAGCAGTACTTC. Amino acid sequence: CASSQAWIGGEQYF.

This clonotype occurred a few times. The chain recombines TRBV11-1 with TRBJ2-7; D may be TRBD2 (6 bases). This CDR3 comprises 13 residues. The germline gives CDR1 SGHAT, CDR2 FQDESV (reference sequence). The V and J ends lost 5 bases and 4 bases respectively, with 12 bases between them. The CDR3 bases are TGTGCCAGCAGCGCGGGACTCTATTACGAGCAGTACTTC. The encoded protein is CASSAGLYYEQYF.

This rearrangement joins TRBV29-1 to TRBJ2-2; D possibly corresponds to TRBD2 (5 bases). CDR3 length equals 12 residues. V was shortened by 7 bases and J by 5 bases, with 11 bases between the two germline ends. CDR1 is SQVTM, CDR2 ANQGSEA, per germline. Written as DNA, the CDR3 is TGCAGCGGGGGATGGAGGACCGGGGAGCTGTTTTTT. Residues: CSGGWRTGELFF.

V is TRBV28 and J is TRBJ2-1, with D tentatively TRBD1 (7 bases). Trimming removed 7 bases at V and 4 bases at J, with 17 bases between. CDR1 and CDR2 (germline): MDHEN, SYDVKM. The CDR3 is 15 residues long. The CDR3 loop is CASTPGGSVYNEQFF. CDR3 bases: TGTGCCAGCACCCCAGGGGGGAGTGTTTACAATGAGCAGTTCTTC.

The CDR3 is CASAHGAYNEQFF. The CDR3 DNA sequence: TGTGCCAGCGCACACGGAGCCTACAATGAGCAGTTCTTC. The genes are TRBV11-2 and TRBJ2-1; D unresolved. The germline CDR1 and CDR2 sequences are SGHAT and FQNNGV. Trimming cost V 8 bases and J 2 bases, with 10 bases left between them. This CDR3 has 13 residues.

The chain links TRBV6-5 to TRBJ2-2; D uncertain. Trimming left V 6 bases short and J 4 bases short, with 15 bases between. The CDR3 length is 15 residues. Germline V lookup: CDR1 MNHEY, CDR2 SVGAGI. The CDR3 is CASSAPGRSTGELFF. CDR3 coding DNA: TGTGCCAGCAGCGCCCCGGGCCGTAGCACCGGGGAGCTGTTTTTT.

The rearrangement uses TRBV2 and TRBJ2-7; 7 positions match TRBD2. The CDR3 runs 16 residues. J lost 1 base, V lost 2 bases, and 8 bases had no gene match. Germline lookup yields CDR1 SNHLY and CDR2 FYNNEI. The CDR3 nucleotides are TGTGCCAGCAGTGAATCTCAGGGCGGGGGTTCCTACGAGCAGTACTTC. Amino acids: CASSESQGGGSYEQYF. The entire variable domain, with the rest obtained from reference TRBV2 and TRBJ2-7, is as follows: EPEVTQTPSHQVTQMGQEVILRCVPISNHLYFYWYRQILGQKVEFLVSFYNNEISEKSEIFDDQFSVERPDGSNFTLKIRSTKLEDSAMYFCASSESQGGGSYEQYFGPGTRLTVT.

The chain carries TRBV6-5 and TRBJ2-1; 7 positions match TRBD2. After removal of 2 bases from V and 7 bases from J, the junction contained 8 bases not matched to a gene. The CDR3 consists of 15 residues. The germline CDR1 and CDR2 sequences are MNHEY and SVGAGI. The CDR3 DNA follows: TGTGCCAGCAGTTACGGAGAAGCGGGAAGGAATGAGCAGTTCTTC. This sequence encodes CASSYGEAGRNEQFF.

A few counts support this clonotype. The chain carries TRBV12-3 or TRBV12-4 and TRBJ1-1, with 9 bases identical to TRBD1. J gave up 6 bases and V 6 bases, and 8 bases lay outside the gene matches. The CDR3 spans 14 residues. This CDR3 reads CASRNRQGGAEAFF. CDR3 sequence (DNA): TGTGCCAGCAGGAACCGACAGGGGGGCGCTGAAGCTTTCTTT.

This clonotype came up many times. The chain combines TRBV7-3 with TRBJ1-1; 12 bases agree with TRBD1. Germline assignment: CDR1 SGHTA and CDR2 FQGTGA. Trimming removed 5 bases from V and 7 bases from J; junction bases left unmatched: 5. CDR3 length: 14 amino acids. CDR3 loop: CASSPGQGALEAFF. The CDR3 bases are TGTGCCAGCAGCCCGGGACAGGGGGCCCTTGAAGCTTTCTTT.

The rearrangement links TRBV21-1 to TRBJ2-4; the table's TRBD2 call for D was not verified on the DNA. TRBV21-1 is an annotated pseudogene. The CDR3 totals 17 residues. CDR3 nucleotide sequence: TGTGCCAGCAGCCCGAAGGGACTAGCGGTAGCCAAAAACATTCAGTACTTC. As protein: CASSPKGLAVAKNIQYF.

The CDR3 loop is CASSEYRGGNQPQHF. The DNA of the CDR3 is TGTGCCAGCAGTGAATATCGGGGGGGCAATCAGCCCCAGCATTTT. The V gene is TRBV6-1, the J gene TRBJ1-5; tentatively, D is TRBD1 (5 bases). Trimming left V 2 bases short and J 2 bases short, with 10 bases between. Germline V lookup: CDR1 MNHNS, CDR2 SASEGT. The length of the CDR3 is 15 residues.

This clonotype was detected only a few times. This chain uses TRBV3-1 with TRBJ1-5; TRBD1 matches at 7 bases. V lost 2 bases and J lost 1; bases outside the gene matches: 2. This CDR3 spans 15 amino acids. The germline gives CDR1 LGHDT, CDR2 YNNKEL (reference sequence). The CDR3 sequence is CASSQLTGSNQPQHF. The CDR3 nucleotides are TGTGCCAGCAGCCAACTGACAGGGAGCAATCAGCCCCAGCATTTT.

This sequence joins TRBV20-1 and TRBJ2-7; TRBD1 agrees at 11 bases. With 6 bases clipped from V and 7 bases from J, the junction kept 8 bases outside the gene matches. Germline lookup yields CDR1 DFQATT and CDR2 SNEGSKA (reference sequence). The CDR3 consists of 13 residues. The CDR3 sequence is CSASGDRGEEQYF. The DNA for the CDR3 is TGCAGTGCAAGTGGGGACAGGGGGGAGGAGCAGTACTTC.

This clonotype has just a few counts. The chain has TRBV20-1 and TRBJ2-2; TRBD2 matches at 12 bases. Germline assignment: CDR1 DFQATT and CDR2 SNEGSKA (reference sequence). V lost 2 bases to trimming and J lost 5 bases; unmatched junction nucleotides: 9. CDR3 length: 17 residues. CDR3 residues: CSARPRGGTSGTGELFF. The DNA of the CDR3 is TGCAGTGCTAGACCCCGAGGCGGGACTAGCGGGACCGGGGAGCTGTTTTTT.

The chain uses TRBV6-2 or TRBV6-3 and TRBJ1-1, with TRBD1 matching over 9 bases. J gave up 0 bases and V 7 bases, and 3 bases lay outside the gene matches. Looked up from germline, CDR1 is MNHEY and CDR2 is SVGEGT. CDR3 length: 14 residues. CDR3 DNA sequence: TGTGCCAGCAACGGACAGGGGTTGAACACTGAAGCTTTCTTT. It specifies CASNGQGLNTEAFF.

In DNA form, the CDR3 reads TGTGCCAGCAGTGAAATTTATTCAGGGGGCCCTTCTCGAATGAACACTGAAGCTTTCTTT. Translating it yields CASSEIYSGGPSRMNTEAFF. The chain combines TRBV6-1 with TRBJ1-1, with TRBD1 identical over 8 bases. Germline-derived CDR1 and CDR2 are MNHNS and SASEGT. The CDR3 is 20 residues long. V was pared by 2 bases and J by 0 bases, with 17 bases of the junction left unmatched.

This clonotype has just a few counts. The rearrangement uses TRBV6-2 or TRBV6-3 and TRBJ2-1; D not certain. Trimming took off 5 bases at V and 9 bases at J, with 8 bases between the two ends. Germline lookup yields CDR1 MNHEY and CDR2 SVGEGT. This CDR3 is 11 amino acids long. This CDR3 reads CASSRVAEQFF. CDR3 coding DNA: TGTGCCAGCAGTAGGGTAGCTGAGCAGTTCTTC.

This sequence joins TRBV5-3 and TRBJ2-5; no definite D call. TRBV5-3 is known as an ORF, though its function is uncertain. This CDR3 is 14 amino acids long. V was trimmed by 4 bases and J by 2 bases, leaving 12 bases between them. CDR3 in amino acids: CARSGPWMQETQYF. The CDR3 DNA reads TGTGCCAGAAGCGGGCCCTGGATGCAAGAGACCCAGTACTTC.

There are a few counts of this clonotype. The V gene is TRBV3-1, the J gene TRBJ1-1; D is unresolved. Germline V CDR1 and CDR2: LGHDT, YNNKEL (reference sequence). Trimming removed 4 bases at V and 2 bases at J, with 8 bases between. The CDR3 consists of 13 residues. CDR3 DNA: TGTGCCAGCAGCCCGTGGAACAACACTGAAGCTTTCTTT. As protein: CASSPWNNTEAFF.

This clonotype occurred a few times. CDR3 DNA: TGTGCCAGCAGTTACGCCGCAGGAGCTAACTATGGCTACACCTTC. It codes for CASSYAAGANYGYTF. The J gene is TRBJ1-2, the V gene TRBV6-2 or TRBV6-3; D is undetermined. Trimming removed 2 bases from V and 0 bases from J, with 10 bases in between. CDR3 length equals 15 residues. Germline V lookup: CDR1 MNHEY, CDR2 SVGEGT.

The J gene is TRBJ2-1, the V gene TRBV12-3 or TRBV12-4, with D possibly TRBD2 on 5 matching bases. This CDR3 has 13 residues. V lost 5 bases, J lost 9 bases, and 14 bases lay in between. CDR3 bases: TGTGCCAGCAGTCGGACTGGTGGGCGTGAGCAGTTCTTC. Translation gives CASSRTGGREQFF.